Listed below are T cell receptor beta chains from one sample, sequenced in a study of Graves' ophthalmopathy and Graves' hyperthyroidism. TCRdb reprocessed the multiplex PCR reads with MiXCR, giving one entry per CDR3 protein. The sample gives approximately 210,000 distinct CDR3 sequences, around a fifth of which show up once; 43% is in the top ten. Sequencing input: peripheral blood. The receptors were gathered from a woman between 50 and 59 years old with Graves' ophthalmopathy. The CDR3 runs from the conserved cysteine through the conserved F or W. The D gene is left open where the match is weak. Some rows mark clone size as missing; the rest say once, few, many or name a class of expanded clone.

d_call: TRBD1; v_call: TRBV24-1; clone_size: many; j_call: TRBJ1-2; cdr3_nt: TGTGCCACCAGTGATTACCGGGACAGGGGAAATGGCTACACCTTC; cdr3_aa: CATSDYRDRGNGYTF
d_call: TRBD1; v_call: TRBV12-3/TRBV12-4; clone_size: NA; j_call: TRBJ2-5; cdr3_nt: TGTGCCAGCAGTCCTGACAGGGGTCGGGAGACCCAGTACTTC; cdr3_aa: CASSPDRGRETQYF
d_call: NA; v_call: TRBV6-6; clone_size: many; j_call: TRBJ2-7; cdr3_nt: TGTGCCAGCAGCATATCCGGGACTCCAGCGCCCTACGAGCAGTACTTC; cdr3_aa: CASSISGTPAPYEQYF
d_call: TRBD2; v_call: TRBV7-3; clone_size: medium-sized; j_call: TRBJ2-5; cdr3_nt: TGTGCCAGCAGCCCCCTAACGGGAGGAGCGGGTGAGACCCAGTACTTC; cdr3_aa: CASSPLTGGAGETQYF
d_call: NA; v_call: TRBV20-1; clone_size: many; j_call: TRBJ2-7; cdr3_nt: TGCAGTGCCCCACCACTCGACAGACACGAGCAGTACTTC; cdr3_aa: CSAPPLDRHEQYF
d_call: NA; v_call: TRBV6-5; clone_size: once; j_call: TRBJ1-5; cdr3_nt: TGTGCCAGCAGTTCGGGTCTGTATAGCAATCAGCCCCAGCATTTT; cdr3_aa: CASSSGLYSNQPQHF
d_call: TRBD2; v_call: TRBV5-1; clone_size: many; j_call: TRBJ2-7; cdr3_nt: TGCGCCAGCAGTCGAGAATGGCGGGAGGCCGGGGAGCAGTACTTC; cdr3_aa: CASSREWREAGEQYF
d_call: NA; v_call: TRBV13; clone_size: NA; j_call: TRBJ1-6; cdr3_nt: TGTGCCAGCAGCTTAGGGGGCGGTGGTTCACCCCTCCACTTT; cdr3_aa: CASSLGGGGSPLHF
d_call: NA; v_call: TRBV12-3/TRBV12-4; clone_size: many; j_call: TRBJ1-2; cdr3_nt: TGTGCCAGCAGTTTAGGAGTAGGGAGGGAAGGCTACACCTTC; cdr3_aa: CASSLGVGREGYTF
d_call: NA; v_call: TRBV10-3; clone_size: many; j_call: TRBJ2-4; cdr3_nt: TGTGCCATCAGTGAAGACCGAGGAGGGAACATTCAGTACTTC; cdr3_aa: CAISEDRGGNIQYF
d_call: TRBD1; v_call: TRBV6-1; clone_size: NA; j_call: TRBJ1-2; cdr3_nt: TGTGCCAGCAGTGCCTTGACAGGGGTTAACTATGGCTACACCTTC; cdr3_aa: CASSALTGVNYGYTF
d_call: NA; v_call: TRBV15; clone_size: many; j_call: TRBJ2-2; cdr3_nt: TGTGCCACCAGCACACACGGGGGTGGCACCGGGGAGCTGTTTTTT; cdr3_aa: CATSTHGGGTGELFF
d_call: TRBD2; v_call: TRBV6-5; clone_size: NA; j_call: TRBJ2-7; cdr3_nt: TGTGCCAGCAGTTACGGGCGGGAGTTGGGCGAGCAGTACTTC; cdr3_aa: CASSYGRELGEQYF
d_call: TRBD2; v_call: TRBV20-1; clone_size: NA; j_call: TRBJ2-7; cdr3_nt: TGCAGTCCGGGACTAGCGGGACCCTACGAGCAGTACTTC; cdr3_aa: CSPGLAGPYEQYF
d_call: TRBD1; v_call: TRBV12-3/TRBV12-4; clone_size: many; j_call: TRBJ2-5; cdr3_nt: TGTGCCAGCAGTTTAGTGGTGACAGGGGTCGGAGAGACCCAGTACTTC; cdr3_aa: CASSLVVTGVGETQYF
d_call: TRBD1; v_call: TRBV27; clone_size: many; j_call: TRBJ2-2; cdr3_nt: TGTGCCAGCAGTTTATGGGTTGGACAGGGGGCGGTAACGAACACCGGGGAGCTGTTTTTT; cdr3_aa: CASSLWVGQGAVTNTGELFF
d_call: TRBD2; v_call: TRBV20-1; clone_size: many; j_call: TRBJ2-5; cdr3_nt: TGCAGTGCTAGAGGGGGGACTAGCGGCGGGCTAGAGACCCAGTACTTC; cdr3_aa: CSARGGTSGGLETQYF
d_call: TRBD1; v_call: TRBV5-1; clone_size: many; j_call: TRBJ1-1; cdr3_nt: TGCGCCAGCAGCTTGGACGGGACAGACAGTGTAGCTTTCTTT; cdr3_aa: CASSLDGTDSVAFF
d_call: NA; v_call: TRBV19; clone_size: many; j_call: TRBJ1-5; cdr3_nt: TGTGCCAGTAGGGGCCCAGGCAGAAACAATCAGCCCCAGCATTTT; cdr3_aa: CASRGPGRNNQPQHF
d_call: NA; v_call: TRBV20-1; clone_size: many; j_call: TRBJ2-7; cdr3_nt: TGCAGTGCTAGTGCCAGGTACTACGAGCAGTACTTC; cdr3_aa: CSASARYYEQYF
d_call: NA; v_call: TRBV28; clone_size: many; j_call: TRBJ2-7; cdr3_nt: TGTGCCAGCCTCAGTGAAGGCTACGAGCAGTACTTC; cdr3_aa: CASLSEGYEQYF
d_call: TRBD2; v_call: TRBV11-2; clone_size: many; j_call: TRBJ2-5; cdr3_nt: TGTGCCAGCAGCCCAACTAGCGACCAAGAGACCCAGTACTTC; cdr3_aa: CASSPTSDQETQYF
d_call: TRBD2; v_call: TRBV5-6; clone_size: NA; j_call: TRBJ2-7; cdr3_nt: TGTGCCAGCAGCTTTCGGAGGAAGGAGCGGGAACACTACGAGCAGTACTTC; cdr3_aa: CASSFRRKEREHYEQYF
d_call: TRBD2; v_call: TRBV12-3/TRBV12-4; clone_size: many; j_call: TRBJ2-7; cdr3_nt: TGTGCCAGCAGTTTGGGAGACGGACTAGCGGGAAGTTACGAGCAGTACTTC; cdr3_aa: CASSLGDGLAGSYEQYF
d_call: NA; v_call: TRBV18; clone_size: NA; j_call: TRBJ2-2; cdr3_nt: TGTGCCAGCTCAGATAAGAACAGGGACCACACCGGGGAGCTGTTTTTT; cdr3_aa: CASSDKNRDHTGELFF
d_call: TRBD2; v_call: TRBV5-1; clone_size: few; j_call: TRBJ2-7; cdr3_nt: TGCGCCAGCAGCTTGCGGTTGGCGGGGGAGTCCTACGAGCAGTACTTC; cdr3_aa: CASSLRLAGESYEQYF